This TCR beta chain was captured in a study of glioma-infiltrating T cells after dendritic cell vaccination. This table comes from immunoSEQ multiplex PCR, and its TCRdb copy is limited to in-frame clones, with some not included. The sample lists tens of thousands of clones; around 90% were seen once. V was pared by 4 bases and J by 4 bases, with 6 bases between. Germline V gene lookup returns CDR1 SGHNT and CDR2 YENEEA. The CDR3 is made up of 12 amino acids. V gene TRBV11-3 combines with J gene TRBJ2-3; D ambiguous. Sample: blood, taken before dendritic cell vaccination. The origin of this receptor is a human donor with glioblastoma. CDR3 region: CASSSGSDTQYF. The CDR3, as DNA: TGTGCCAGCAGCTCAGGTTCAGATACGCAGTATTTT.